This TCR beta chain appears in the sequencing data of a study of glioma-infiltrating T cells. Study findings and constraints: Tissue-blood divergence was below expectation in non-neoplastic patients, above in gliomas. Tissue and blood shared very few CDR3 sequences.

TCR alpha and beta CDR3 regions were amplified from RNA using iRepertoire nested multiplex PCR. Tissue mRNA or PBMC total RNA, 100-400 ng, went into one-step reverse transcription and amplification. TCRdb independently ran MiXCR on the multiplex PCR reads; one entry per CDR3 protein. Among some 110,000 distinct CDR3 sequences, roughly 23% were seen once, and the ten largest hold about 16%. This clonotype was observed a few times. Its antigen is unidentified. Sequenced input: glioma tissue, nonneoplastic brain tissue, or PBMCs (not recorded which). The source is a human donor with low-grade glioma or glioblastoma, undergoing nonglioma brain surgery, or in good health (not recorded which).

The CDR3 reads CASSSVGSINEQFF. The CDR3 DNA reads as TGCGCCAGCAGTAGCGTCGGGAGCATCAATGAGCAGTTCTTC. The J gene is TRBJ2-1, the V gene TRBV10-2; D is possibly TRBD2 (6 bases). The ends were cut back, 5 bases at V and 6 bases at J, with 14 bases in the middle. Germline CDR1 is WSHSY and CDR2 is SAAADI. The CDR3 is 14 amino acids.